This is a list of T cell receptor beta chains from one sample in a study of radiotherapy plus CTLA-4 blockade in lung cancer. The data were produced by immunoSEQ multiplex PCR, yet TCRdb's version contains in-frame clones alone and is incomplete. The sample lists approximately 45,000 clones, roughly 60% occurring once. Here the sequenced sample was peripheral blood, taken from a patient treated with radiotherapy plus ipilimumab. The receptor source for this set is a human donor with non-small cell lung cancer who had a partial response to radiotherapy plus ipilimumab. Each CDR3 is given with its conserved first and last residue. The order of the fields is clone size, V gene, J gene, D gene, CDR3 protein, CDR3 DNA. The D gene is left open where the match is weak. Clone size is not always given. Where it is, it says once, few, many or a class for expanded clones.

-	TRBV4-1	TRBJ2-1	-	CASSQSGTSYNEQFF	TGCGCCAGCAGCCAGTCCGGGACATCCTACAATGAGCAGTTCTTC
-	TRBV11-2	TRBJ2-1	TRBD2	CASSSLAGGRNEQFF	TGTGCCAGCAGCTCCCTAGCGGGAGGGCGGAATGAGCAGTTCTTC
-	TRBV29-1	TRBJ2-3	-	CSVEARTKYTQYF	TGCAGCGTTGAAGCAAGGACAAAGTATACGCAGTATTTT
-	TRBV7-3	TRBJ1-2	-	CASSYGGGGGGYTF	TGTGCCAGCAGCTACGGCGGAGGGGGAGGGGGCTACACCTTC
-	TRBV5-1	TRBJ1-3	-	CASSSTISSSGNTIYF	TGCGCCAGCAGCTCAACTATTTCTTCCTCTGGAAACACCATATATTTT
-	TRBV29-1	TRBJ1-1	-	CSVEVGAGAPEAFF	TGCAGCGTTGAAGTCGGCGCAGGGGCCCCTGAGGCTTTCTTT
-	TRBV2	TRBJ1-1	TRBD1	CASSETRTGRGLNTEAFF	TGTGCCAGCAGTGAAACGAGGACAGGGAGGGGGTTGAACACTGAAGCTTTCTTT
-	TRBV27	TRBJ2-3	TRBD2	CASAPYGGSKTDTQYF	TGTGCCAGCGCGCCCTACGGGGGGAGTAAAACAGATACGCAGTATTTT
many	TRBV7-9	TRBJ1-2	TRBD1	CASSQGQARAF	TGTGCCAGCAGCCAGGGACAGGCGCGGGCCTTC
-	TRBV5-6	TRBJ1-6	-	CASSWSPEQHSPLHF	TGTGCCAGCAGCTGGAGTCCCGAACAACATTCACCCCTCCACTTT
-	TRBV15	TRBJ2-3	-	CATSRDEASGTDTQYF	TGTGCCACCAGCAGAGACGAGGCTAGCGGCACAGATACGCAGTATTTT
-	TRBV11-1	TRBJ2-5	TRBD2	CASSPGRDQYF	TGTGCCAGCAGCCCAGGGAGGGACCAGTACTTC
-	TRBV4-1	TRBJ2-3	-	CASSQDLAYTQYF	TGCGCCAGCAGCCAAGACTTAGCTTACACGCAGTATTTT
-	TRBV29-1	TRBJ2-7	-	CSVRGREFGEQYF	TGCAGCGTCCGGGGAAGGGAATTCGGCGAGCAGTACTTC
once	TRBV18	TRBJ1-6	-	CASSPTDGRTAVLSPLHF	TGTGCCAGCTCACCGACGGACGGCAGGACAGCGGTTCTGTCACCCCTCCACTTT
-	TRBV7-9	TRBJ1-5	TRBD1	CASSFEAGTGRNQPQHF	TGTGCCAGCAGCTTCGAAGCGGGGACAGGGCGTAATCAGCCCCAGCATTTT
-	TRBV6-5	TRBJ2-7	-	CASQEREAPYEQYF	TGTGCCAGCCAGGAAAGGGAGGCCCCCTACGAGCAGTACTTC
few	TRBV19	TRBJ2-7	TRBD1	CASADRQGLEQYF	TGTGCCAGCGCCGACAGACAGGGCTTAGAGCAGTACTTC
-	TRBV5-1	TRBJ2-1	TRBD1	CASSSGQNNEQFF	TGCGCCAGCAGCTCGGGACAGAACAATGAGCAGTTCTTC
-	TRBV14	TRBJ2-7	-	CASSQATFYEQYF	TGTGCCAGCAGCCAAGCCACATTCTACGAGCAGTACTTC
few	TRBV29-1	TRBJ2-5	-	CSVSHSPQAETQYF	TGCAGCGTGTCACATTCTCCCCAAGCGGAGACCCAGTACTTC
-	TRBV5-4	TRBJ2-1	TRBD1	CASSWGTGLRNEQFF	TGTGCCAGCAGCTGGGGGACAGGCCTTAGGAATGAGCAGTTCTTC